This T cell receptor (beta chain) was documented in a study of blood T cell repertoires in COVID-19. On the study more broadly: Nucleic acid was either cDNA or gDNA, and it came from T cells, B-cell-depleted T cells, or PBMCs.

Per the original data handling: Reference gene primers were amplified, and this amplification served to estimate nucleated cell counts. Assay used: immunoSEQ multiplex PCR; TCRdb lists only in-frame clones, some missing. The V and J calls and clone size are taken from that table; D and trimming were inferred from the DNA. In the table there are fewer than 300,000 clones, 80% to 95% of which are singletons. The CDR3 is made up of 16 amino acids. Looked up from germline, CDR1 is MNHEY and CDR2 is SVGEGT. Losses at the gene ends were 6 bases for V and 3 bases for J; bases not matched to a gene: 12. In its sample, this clone was seen a few times. Individuals drawn from some 25 US areas were roughly 18 to 95 years old. Assignment of participants to cohorts was predicated upon participant-reported clinical history.

Sequenced input: PBMCs or T cells enriched from blood (not recorded which). This rearrangement joins TRBV6-2 or TRBV6-3 to TRBJ1-2, with 8 bases that match TRBD1. The TCR was taken from a woman aged 30 to 39 who had recovered from COVID-19. Here the CDR3 reads CASSSGTGLNYYGYTF. The CDR3, as DNA: TGTGCCAGCAGCTCAGGGACAGGCTTAAACTACTATGGCTACACCTTC.